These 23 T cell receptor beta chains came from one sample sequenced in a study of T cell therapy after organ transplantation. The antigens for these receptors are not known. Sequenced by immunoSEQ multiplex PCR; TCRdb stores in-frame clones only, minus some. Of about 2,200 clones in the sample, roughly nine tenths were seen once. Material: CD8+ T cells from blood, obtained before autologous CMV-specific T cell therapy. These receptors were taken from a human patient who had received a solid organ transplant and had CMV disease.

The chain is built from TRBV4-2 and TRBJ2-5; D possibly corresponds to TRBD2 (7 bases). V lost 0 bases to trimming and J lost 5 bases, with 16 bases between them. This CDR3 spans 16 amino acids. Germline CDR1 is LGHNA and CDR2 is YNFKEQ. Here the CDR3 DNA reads TGTGCCAGCAGCCAAGAAAGGGAGGGGGGCGCGGAGACCCAGTACTTC. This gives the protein CASSQEREGGAETQYF.

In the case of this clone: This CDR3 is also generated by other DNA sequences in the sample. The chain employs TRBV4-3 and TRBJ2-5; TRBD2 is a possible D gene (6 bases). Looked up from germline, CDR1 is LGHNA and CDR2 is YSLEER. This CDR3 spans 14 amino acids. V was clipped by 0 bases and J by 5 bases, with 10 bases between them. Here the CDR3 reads CASSQDRSGETQYF. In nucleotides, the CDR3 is TGCGCCAGCAGCCAAGATCGCAGCGGGGAGACCCAGTACTTC.

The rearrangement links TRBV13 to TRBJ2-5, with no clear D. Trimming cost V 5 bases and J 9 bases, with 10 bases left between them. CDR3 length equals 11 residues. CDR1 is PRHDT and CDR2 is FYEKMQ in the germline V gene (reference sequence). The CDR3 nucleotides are TGTGCCAGCAGCGCACTGGGTGCCCAGTACTTC. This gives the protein CASSALGAQYF.

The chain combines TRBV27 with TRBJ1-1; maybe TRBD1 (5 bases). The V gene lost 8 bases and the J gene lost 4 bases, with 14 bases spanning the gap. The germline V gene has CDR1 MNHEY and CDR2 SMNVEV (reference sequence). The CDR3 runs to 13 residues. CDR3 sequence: CASPSPGGTEAFF. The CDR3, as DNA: TGTGCCAGCCCTTCCCCCGGGGGCACTGAAGCTTTCTTT.

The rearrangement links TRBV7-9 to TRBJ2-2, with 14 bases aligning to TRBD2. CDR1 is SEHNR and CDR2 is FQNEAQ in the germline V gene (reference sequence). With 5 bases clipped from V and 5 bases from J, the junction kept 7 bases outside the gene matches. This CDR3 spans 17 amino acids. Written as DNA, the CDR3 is TGTGCCAGCAGCCTCGGACTAGCGGGAGGTTTGACCGGGGAGCTGTTTTTT. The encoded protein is CASSLGLAGGLTGELFF.

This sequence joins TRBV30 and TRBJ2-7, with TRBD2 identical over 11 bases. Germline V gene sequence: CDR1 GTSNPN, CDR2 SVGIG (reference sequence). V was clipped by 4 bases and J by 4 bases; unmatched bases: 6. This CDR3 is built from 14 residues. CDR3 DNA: TGTGCCTGGAACCCTAGCGGGGGGCAGTACGAGCAGTACTTC. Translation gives CAWNPSGGQYEQYF. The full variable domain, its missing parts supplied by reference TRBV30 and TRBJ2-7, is SQTIHQWPATLVQPVGSPLSLECTVEGTSNPNLYWYRQAAGRGLQLLFYSVGIGQISSEVPQNLSASRPQDRQFILSSKKLLLSDSGFYLCAWNPSGGQYEQYFGPGTRLTVT.

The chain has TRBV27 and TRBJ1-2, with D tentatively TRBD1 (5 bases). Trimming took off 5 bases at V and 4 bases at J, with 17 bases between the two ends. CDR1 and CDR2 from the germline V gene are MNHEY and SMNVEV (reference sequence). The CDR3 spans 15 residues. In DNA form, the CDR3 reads TGTGCCAGCAGTCCCCGTGGAGGGGCAGTCTATGGCTACACCTTC. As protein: CASSPRGGAVYGYTF.

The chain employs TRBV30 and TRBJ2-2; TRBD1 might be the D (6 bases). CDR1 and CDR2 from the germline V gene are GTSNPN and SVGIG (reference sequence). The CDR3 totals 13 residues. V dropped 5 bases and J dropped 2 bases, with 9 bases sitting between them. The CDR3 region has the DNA TGTGCCTGGGGGACACCCAACACCGGGGAGCTGTTTTTT. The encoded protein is CAWGTPNTGELFF.

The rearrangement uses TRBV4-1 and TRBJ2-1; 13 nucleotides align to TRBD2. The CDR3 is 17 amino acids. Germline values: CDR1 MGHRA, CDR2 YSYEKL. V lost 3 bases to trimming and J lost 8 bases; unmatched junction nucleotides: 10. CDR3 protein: CASSHSPGTSGKDEQFF. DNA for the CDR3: TGCGCCAGCAGCCACTCCCCCGGGACTAGCGGGAAAGATGAGCAGTTCTTC.

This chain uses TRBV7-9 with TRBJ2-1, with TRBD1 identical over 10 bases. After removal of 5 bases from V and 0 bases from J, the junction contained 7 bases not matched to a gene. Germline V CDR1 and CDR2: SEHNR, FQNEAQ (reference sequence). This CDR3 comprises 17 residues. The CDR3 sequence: CASSSPGTGASYNEQFF. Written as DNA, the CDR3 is TGTGCCAGCAGCAGTCCCGGGACAGGGGCCTCCTACAATGAGCAGTTCTTC.

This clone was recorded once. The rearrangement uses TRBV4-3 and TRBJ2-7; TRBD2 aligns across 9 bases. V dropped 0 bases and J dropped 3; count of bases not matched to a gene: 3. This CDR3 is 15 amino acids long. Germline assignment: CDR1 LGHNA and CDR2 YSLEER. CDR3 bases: TGCGCCAGCAGCCAAGAGTTGACTAGCGGCTACGAGCAGTACTTC. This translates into CASSQELTSGYEQYF.

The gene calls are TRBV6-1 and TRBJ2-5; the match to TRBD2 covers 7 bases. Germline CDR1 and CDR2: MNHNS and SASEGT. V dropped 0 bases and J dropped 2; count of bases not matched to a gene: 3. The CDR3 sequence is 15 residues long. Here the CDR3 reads CASSEAEGGQETQYF. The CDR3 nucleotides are TGTGCCAGCAGTGAAGCGGAGGGAGGGCAAGAGACCCAGTACTTC.

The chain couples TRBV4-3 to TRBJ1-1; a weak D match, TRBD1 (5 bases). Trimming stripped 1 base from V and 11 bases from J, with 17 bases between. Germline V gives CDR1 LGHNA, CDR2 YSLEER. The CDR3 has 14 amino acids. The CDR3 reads CASSQGQGEYVAFF. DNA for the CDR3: TGCGCCAGCAGCCAAGGGCAGGGAGAGTATGTGGCTTTCTTT.

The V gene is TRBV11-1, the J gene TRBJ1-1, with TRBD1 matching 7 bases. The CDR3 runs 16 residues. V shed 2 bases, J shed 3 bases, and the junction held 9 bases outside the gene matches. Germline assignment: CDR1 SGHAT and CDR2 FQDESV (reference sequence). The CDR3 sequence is CASSLQTGLGDTEAFF. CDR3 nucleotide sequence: TGTGCCAGCAGCTTACAGACAGGGCTGGGAGACACTGAAGCTTTCTTT.

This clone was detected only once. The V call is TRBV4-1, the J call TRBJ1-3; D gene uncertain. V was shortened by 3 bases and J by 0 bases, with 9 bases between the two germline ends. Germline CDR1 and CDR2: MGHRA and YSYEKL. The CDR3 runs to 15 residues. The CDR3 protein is CASSHVFSSGNTIYF. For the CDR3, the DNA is TGCGCCAGCAGCCATGTCTTCAGCTCTGGAAACACCATATATTTT.

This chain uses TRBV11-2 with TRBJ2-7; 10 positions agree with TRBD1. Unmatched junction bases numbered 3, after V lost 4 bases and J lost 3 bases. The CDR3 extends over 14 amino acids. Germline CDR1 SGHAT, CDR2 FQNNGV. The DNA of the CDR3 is TGTGCCAGCAGCTGGGGGACAGGGGACTACGAGCAGTACTTC. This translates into CASSWGTGDYEQYF.

CDR3 sequence: CASSLLGELFF. For the CDR3, the DNA is TGTGCCAGCAGTCTCCTCGGGGAGCTGTTTTTT. V gene TRBV6-6 combines with J gene TRBJ2-2, with D hard to call. Germline values: CDR1 MNHNY, CDR2 SVGAGI (reference sequence). The CDR3 totals 11 residues. The V gene lost 5 bases and the J gene lost 7 bases, with 5 bases spanning the gap.

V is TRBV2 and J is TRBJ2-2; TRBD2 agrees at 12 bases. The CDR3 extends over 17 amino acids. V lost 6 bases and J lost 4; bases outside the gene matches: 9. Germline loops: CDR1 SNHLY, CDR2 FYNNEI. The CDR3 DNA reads TGTGCCAGCAGAGATCCTCTAGCGGGAGGGAGCACCGGGGAGCTGTTTTTT. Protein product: CASRDPLAGGSTGELFF.

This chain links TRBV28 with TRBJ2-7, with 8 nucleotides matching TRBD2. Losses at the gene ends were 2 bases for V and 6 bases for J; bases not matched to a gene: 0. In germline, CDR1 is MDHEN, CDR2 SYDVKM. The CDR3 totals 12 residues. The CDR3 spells CASSLAGGEQYF. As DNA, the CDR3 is TGTGCCAGCAGTTTAGCGGGGGGCGAGCAGTACTTC.

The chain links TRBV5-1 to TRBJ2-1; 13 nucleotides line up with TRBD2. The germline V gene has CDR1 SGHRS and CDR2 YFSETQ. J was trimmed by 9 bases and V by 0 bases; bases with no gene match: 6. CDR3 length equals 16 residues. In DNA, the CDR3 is TGCGCCAGCAGCTTGGAGCCGGGACTAGCGGGACCTGAGCAGTTCTTC. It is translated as CASSLEPGLAGPEQFF.

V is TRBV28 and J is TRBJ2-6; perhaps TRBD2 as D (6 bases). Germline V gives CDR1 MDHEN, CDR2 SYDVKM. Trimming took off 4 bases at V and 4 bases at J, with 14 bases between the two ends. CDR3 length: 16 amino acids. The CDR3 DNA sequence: TGTGCCAGCAGTTCGGGAGCCGCGGACGGGGCCAACGTCCTGACTTTC. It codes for CASSSGAADGANVLTF.

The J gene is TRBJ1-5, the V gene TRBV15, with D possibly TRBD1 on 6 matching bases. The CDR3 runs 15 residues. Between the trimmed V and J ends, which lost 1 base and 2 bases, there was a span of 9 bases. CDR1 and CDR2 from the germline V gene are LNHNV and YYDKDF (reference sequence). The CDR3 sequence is CATSRAGEGNQPQHF. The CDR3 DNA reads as TGTGCCACCAGCAGAGCAGGGGAGGGCAATCAGCCCCAGCATTTT.

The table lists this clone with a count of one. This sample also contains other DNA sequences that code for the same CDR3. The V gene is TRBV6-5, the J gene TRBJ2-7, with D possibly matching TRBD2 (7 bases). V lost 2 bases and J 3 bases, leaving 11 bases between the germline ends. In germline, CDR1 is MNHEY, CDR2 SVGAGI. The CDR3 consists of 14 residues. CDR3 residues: CASSYGGGGYEQYF. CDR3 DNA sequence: TGTGCCAGCAGTTACGGGGGGGGCGGCTACGAGCAGTACTTC.